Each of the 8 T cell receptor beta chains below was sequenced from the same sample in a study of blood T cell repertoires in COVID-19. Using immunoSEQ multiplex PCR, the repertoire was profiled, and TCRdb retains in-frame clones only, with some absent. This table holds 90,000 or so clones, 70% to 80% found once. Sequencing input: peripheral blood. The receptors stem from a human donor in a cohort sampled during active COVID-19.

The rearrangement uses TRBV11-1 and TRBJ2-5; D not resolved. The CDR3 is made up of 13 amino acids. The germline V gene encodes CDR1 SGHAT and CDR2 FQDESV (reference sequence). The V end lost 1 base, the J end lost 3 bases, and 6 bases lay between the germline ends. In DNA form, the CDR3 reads TGTGCCAGCAGCTTAGACAGAAAAGAGACCCAGTACTTC. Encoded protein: CASSLDRKETQYF.

CDR3 residues: CASTYAGETQYF. DNA of the CDR3: TGTGCCAGCACATACGCAGGGGAGACCCAGTACTTC. This rearrangement joins TRBV7-2 to TRBJ2-5; D possibly corresponds to TRBD1 (5 bases). Trimming removed 7 bases from V and 5 bases from J, with 11 bases in between. Germline-derived CDR1 and CDR2 are SGHTA and FQGNSA. CDR3 size: 12 residues.

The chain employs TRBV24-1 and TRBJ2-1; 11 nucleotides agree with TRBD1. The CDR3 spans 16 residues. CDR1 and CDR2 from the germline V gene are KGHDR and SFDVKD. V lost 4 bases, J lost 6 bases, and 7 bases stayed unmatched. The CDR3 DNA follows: TGTGCCACCAGTGACCCCGGGACAGGGGGTCGCAATGAGCAGTTCTTC. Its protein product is CATSDPGTGGRNEQFF.

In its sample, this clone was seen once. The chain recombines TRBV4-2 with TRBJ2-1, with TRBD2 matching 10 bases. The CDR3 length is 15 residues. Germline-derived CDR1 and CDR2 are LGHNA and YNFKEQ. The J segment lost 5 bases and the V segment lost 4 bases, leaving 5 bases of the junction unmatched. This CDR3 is CASSRNLAGDNEQFF. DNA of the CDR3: TGTGCCAGCAGCCGGAACCTAGCGGGAGACAATGAGCAGTTCTTC.

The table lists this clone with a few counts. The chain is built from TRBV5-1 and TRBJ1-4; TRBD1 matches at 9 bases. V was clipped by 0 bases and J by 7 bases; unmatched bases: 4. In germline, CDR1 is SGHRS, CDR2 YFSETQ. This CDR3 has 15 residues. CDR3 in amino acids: CASSLAGTGLEKLFF. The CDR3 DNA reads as TGCGCCAGCAGCTTGGCCGGGACAGGGCTTGAAAAACTGTTTTTT.

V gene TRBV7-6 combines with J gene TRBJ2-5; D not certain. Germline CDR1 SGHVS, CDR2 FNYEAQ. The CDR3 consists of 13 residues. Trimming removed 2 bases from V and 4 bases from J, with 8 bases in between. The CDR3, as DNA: TGTGCCAGCAGCTTACTTTTGAGAGAGACCCAGTACTTC. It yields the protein CASSLLLRETQYF.

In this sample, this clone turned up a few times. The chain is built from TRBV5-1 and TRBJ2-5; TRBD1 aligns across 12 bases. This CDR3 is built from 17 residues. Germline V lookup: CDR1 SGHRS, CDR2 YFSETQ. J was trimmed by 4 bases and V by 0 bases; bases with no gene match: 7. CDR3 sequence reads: CASSLAPGQGAGETQYF. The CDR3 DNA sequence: TGCGCCAGCAGCTTGGCTCCGGGACAGGGGGCGGGAGAGACCCAGTACTTC. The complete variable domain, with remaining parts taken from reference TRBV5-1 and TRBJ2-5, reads KAGVTQTPRYLIKTRGQQVTLSCSPISGHRSVSWYQQTPGQGLQFLFEYFSETQRNKGNFPGRFSGRQFSNSRSEMNVSTLELGDSALYLCASSLAPGQGAGETQYFGPGTRLLVL.

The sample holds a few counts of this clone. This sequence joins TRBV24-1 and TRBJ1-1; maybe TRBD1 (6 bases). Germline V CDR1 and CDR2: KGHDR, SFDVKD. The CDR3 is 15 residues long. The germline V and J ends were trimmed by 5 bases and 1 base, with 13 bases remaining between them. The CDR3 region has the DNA TGTGCCACCAGTGCGTCCGGGACACGGAACACTGAAGCTTTCTTT. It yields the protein CATSASGTRNTEAFF.